The entry below gives a single T cell receptor (beta chain) sequence along with its context. Its antigen remains unknown. These data belong to a study of siplizumab effects on memory and regulatory T cells. Findings and caveats of the study: No more than a minor fraction of alloreactive clones could be traced back to unstimulated subsets.

Deletions cut 2 bases from V and 1 base from J, with 11 bases between. Germline CDR1 MNHNY, CDR2 SVGAGI (reference sequence). This CDR3 comprises 15 residues. Assay: immunoSEQ multiplex PCR; the TCRdb copy retains only in-frame clones and omits some. Here the sample spans approximately 94,000 clones, approximately 94% being singletons. The specimen sequenced was non-Treg CD4+ T cells sorted from blood. This sequence originates from a human donor in good health. The V and J genes are TRBV6-6 and TRBJ1-1; D uncertain. The CDR3 bases are TGTGCCAGCAGTTACCAACGCGGGGAGAACACTGAAGCTTTCTTT. It encodes CASSYQRGENTEAFF.